Below are 6 T cell receptor beta chains sequenced from a single sample in a study of vaccination and CD4 T cells after COVID-19. Time point indicated: late sampling 161 to 241 days after vaccination in a few convalescent patients. TCRdb processed the PCR reads anew with MiXCR; each CDR3 protein has one entry. The table records 26,000 or so distinct CDR3 sequences, over 40% of them present only once. This sample comprised CD4+ T cells from blood, obtained about 7 months after SARS-CoV-2 vaccination. These receptors originate from a human donor who had recovered from COVID-19.

This sequence joins TRBV6-5 and TRBJ1-1; TRBD1 agrees at 8 bases. This CDR3 has 16 residues. V lost 2 bases to trimming and J lost 1 base; unmatched junction nucleotides: 6. Per germline, CDR1 MNHEY and CDR2 SVGAGI. CDR3 amino acids: CASSYGGTGTNTEAFF. Here the CDR3 DNA reads TGTGCCAGCAGTTACGGTGGGACAGGTACGAACACTGAAGCTTTCTTT.

The chain recombines TRBV24-1 with TRBJ2-3, with TRBD2 as a possible D gene (6 bases). The CDR3 is 14 amino acids. The germline V and J ends were trimmed by 5 bases and 2 bases, with 10 bases remaining between them. Germline CDR1 and CDR2: KGHDR and SFDVKD. CDR3 bases: TGTGCCACCAGTGCGGGACTCACCACAGATACGCAGTATTTT. It encodes CATSAGLTTDTQYF.

V is TRBV20-1 and J is TRBJ2-5; D not certain. Germline CDR1 DFQATT, CDR2 SNEGSKA (reference sequence). The CDR3 covers 12 residues. The V end lost 7 bases, the J end lost 5 bases, and 14 bases lay between the germline ends. CDR3 bases: TGCAGTGTTCGCAATATAGGGGAGACCCAGTACTTC. Residues: CSVRNIGETQYF.

This clonotype has just a few counts. The chain links TRBV7-2 to TRBJ2-2; 7 bases align to TRBD2. Looked up from germline, CDR1 is SGHTA and CDR2 is FQGNSA. The CDR3 loop spans 14 amino acids. Trimming took 7 bases from V and 6 from J; bases not matched to a gene: 8. The CDR3 loop reads CASTKAGSAGELFF. The CDR3 DNA reads as TGTGCCAGCACCAAAGCGGGATCGGCCGGGGAGCTGTTTTTT.

The chain links TRBV2 to TRBJ2-5, with D unresolved. Germline V lookup: CDR1 SNHLY, CDR2 FYNNEI. The CDR3 consists of 15 residues. The germline V and J ends were trimmed by 7 bases and 2 bases, with 17 bases remaining between them. Here the CDR3 DNA reads TGTGCCAGCACAGCCGGCTCCACTCTTCAAGAGACCCAGTACTTC. Its translation: CASTAGSTLQETQYF. The full variable domain, completed using reference TRBV2 and TRBJ2-5, is EPEVTQTPSHQVTQMGQEVILRCVPISNHLYFYWYRQILGQKVEFLVSFYNNEISEKSEIFDDQFSVERPDGSNFTLKIRSTKLEDSAMYFCASTAGSTLQETQYFGPGTRLLVL.

This clonotype was counted only a few times. This chain joins TRBV7-9 and TRBJ1-5, with a tentative D call TRBD1 (5 bases). CDR3 length equals 16 residues. The ends were cut back, 2 bases at V and 2 bases at J, with 13 bases in the middle. CDR1 and CDR2 from the germline V gene are SEHNR and FQNEAQ (reference sequence). Written as DNA, the CDR3 is TGTGCCAGCAGCTTATTTGGGGGTACTGGCAATCAGCCCCAGCATTTT. Protein: CASSLFGGTGNQPQHF.